This T cell receptor (beta chain) was sequenced in a study of T-cell memory formation after mild COVID-19. Germline loops: CDR1 WSHSY, CDR2 SAAADI. Between the trimmed V and J ends, which lost 4 bases and 5 bases, there was a span of 18 bases. The CDR3 is made up of 15 amino acids. Using its own MiXCR run on the 5' RACE reads, TCRdb lists one record per CDR3 protein. The repertoire holds roughly 150,000 distinct CDR3 sequences, roughly 14% seen once, with 12% to 15% in the top ten. The sample comprised PBMCs or a T cell subset sorted from them (not recorded which). The rearrangement joins TRBV10-2 to TRBJ2-7, with a weak D call TRBD1 (6 bases). The TCR originated in an adult woman who had mild COVID-19 (a few samples of this study predate the infection). Cell type and time point are not known. Here the CDR3 reads CASSGEQTGFNEQYF. The CDR3 bases are TGCGCCAGCAGTGGGGAACAGACAGGATTCAACGAGCAGTACTTC.